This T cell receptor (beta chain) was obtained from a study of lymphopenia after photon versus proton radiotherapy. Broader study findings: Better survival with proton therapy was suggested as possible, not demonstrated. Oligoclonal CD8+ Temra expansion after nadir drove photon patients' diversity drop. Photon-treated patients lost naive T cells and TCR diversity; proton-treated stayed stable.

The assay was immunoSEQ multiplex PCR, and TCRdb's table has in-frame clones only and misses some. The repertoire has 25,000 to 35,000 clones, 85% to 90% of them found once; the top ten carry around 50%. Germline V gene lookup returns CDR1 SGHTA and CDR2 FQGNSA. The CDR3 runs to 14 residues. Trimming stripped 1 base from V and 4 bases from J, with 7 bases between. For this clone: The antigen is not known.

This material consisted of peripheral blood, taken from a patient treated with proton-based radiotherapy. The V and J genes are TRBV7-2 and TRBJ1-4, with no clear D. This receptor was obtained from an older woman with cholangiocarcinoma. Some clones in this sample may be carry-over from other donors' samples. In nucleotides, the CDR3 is TGTGCCAGCAGCTTAGACAGCCTTAATGAAAAACTGTTTTTT. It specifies CASSLDSLNEKLFF. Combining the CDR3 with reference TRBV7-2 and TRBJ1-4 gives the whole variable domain GAGVSQSPSNKVTEKGKDVELRCDPISGHTALYWYRQSLGQGLEFLIYFQGNSAPDKSGLPSDRFSAERTGGSVSTLTIQRTQQEDSAVYLCASSLDSLNEKLFFGSGTQLSVL.